A selection of T cell receptor beta chains follows, all from one sample in a study of human T cells and chemical hapten exposure. One entry per CDR3 protein, called by TCRdb with MiXCR from the RACE reads. The sample includes some 330,000 distinct CDR3 sequences, roughly 6% of them seen just once. Sequenced here: whole blood, sampled in connection with sensitization to the hapten diphenylcyclopropenone (DPC). The source of these receptors is a woman aged 18-29 years with alopecia areata. Some clones in this sample may be carry-over from other donors' samples. The CDR3 runs from the conserved cysteine through the conserved F or W. Each record gives: clone size, V gene, D gene, J gene, CDR3 DNA, CDR3 protein. A D gene is named only where the DNA matches it firmly. Clone size is given for some rows only: seen once, a few or many times, or a class if the clone is expanded.

abundance: many; v_gene: TRBV28; d_gene: -; j_gene: TRBJ1-4; CDR3nt: TGTGCCAGCAGGACTTCTAGAGAAAAACTGTTTTTT; CDR3aa: CASRTSREKLFF
abundance: many; v_gene: TRBV6-2/TRBV6-3; d_gene: -; j_gene: TRBJ1-1; CDR3nt: TGTGCCAGCAGTGCCCAGGGTCCGTACACTGAAGCTTTCTTT; CDR3aa: CASSAQGPYTEAFF
abundance: few; v_gene: TRBV7-3; d_gene: TRBD2; j_gene: TRBJ2-2; CDR3nt: TGTGCCAGCAGCTCACTAGCGGGGAATGGGGCGACCGGGGAGCTGTTTTTT; CDR3aa: CASSSLAGNGATGELFF
abundance: many; v_gene: TRBV4-2; d_gene: TRBD1; j_gene: TRBJ1-1; CDR3nt: TGTGCCAGCAGCCACCGGGACAGGGGGTCTGAAGCTTTCTTT; CDR3aa: CASSHRDRGSEAFF
abundance: -; v_gene: TRBV18; d_gene: -; j_gene: TRBJ2-3; CDR3nt: TGTGCCAGCTCACCAGGGTTGGGTAGCACAGATACGCAGTATTTT; CDR3aa: CASSPGLGSTDTQYF
abundance: -; v_gene: TRBV4-2; d_gene: -; j_gene: TRBJ1-5; CDR3nt: TGTGCCAGCAGCCAACCCCAGGGAATCATCAATCAGCCCCAGCATTTT; CDR3aa: CASSQPQGIINQPQHF
abundance: -; v_gene: TRBV7-2; d_gene: -; j_gene: TRBJ1-5; CDR3nt: TGTGCCAGCAGCTTGGATATTAACGGGGGTAATCAGCCCCAGCATTTT; CDR3aa: CASSLDINGGNQPQHF
abundance: -; v_gene: TRBV4-1; d_gene: -; j_gene: TRBJ2-4; CDR3nt: TGCGCCAGCAGACAGACAGGCGGTCTTCCCAACATTCAGTACTTC; CDR3aa: CASRQTGGLPNIQYF
abundance: -; v_gene: TRBV6-2/TRBV6-3; d_gene: -; j_gene: TRBJ1-5; CDR3nt: TGTGCCAGCAGGACCAATAGCGATCAGCCCCAGCATTTT; CDR3aa: CASRTNSDQPQHF
abundance: many; v_gene: TRBV7-2; d_gene: -; j_gene: TRBJ1-6; CDR3nt: TGTGCCAGCAGTTACCTTATAGAAAATTCACCCCTCCACTTT; CDR3aa: CASSYLIENSPLHF
abundance: few; v_gene: TRBV12-3/TRBV12-4; d_gene: -; j_gene: TRBJ1-1; CDR3nt: TGTGCCAGCAGTCGGCCGCGGACACCATCGAGGCCTGAAGCTTTCTTT; CDR3aa: CASSRPRTPSRPEAFF
abundance: few; v_gene: TRBV4-3; d_gene: -; j_gene: TRBJ2-2; CDR3nt: TGCGCCAGCAGCCAAGATAGGACAGTCAACACCGGGGAGCTGTTTTTT; CDR3aa: CASSQDRTVNTGELFF
abundance: many; v_gene: TRBV6-2/TRBV6-3; d_gene: -; j_gene: TRBJ1-1; CDR3nt: TGTGCCAGCAGCTCAAGGGCGGGCACTGAAGCTTTCTTT; CDR3aa: CASSSRAGTEAFF
abundance: many; v_gene: TRBV7-6; d_gene: -; j_gene: TRBJ1-2; CDR3nt: TGTGCCAGCAGCTTAGCTAGCGGCAGGGGTTATGGCTACACCTTC; CDR3aa: CASSLASGRGYGYTF
abundance: -; v_gene: TRBV5-1; d_gene: TRBD1; j_gene: TRBJ2-5; CDR3nt: TGCGCCAGCAGCTTACAGACAGGGCGGGAGACCCAGTACTTC; CDR3aa: CASSLQTGRETQYF
abundance: few; v_gene: TRBV7-2; d_gene: TRBD1; j_gene: TRBJ2-3; CDR3nt: TGTGCCAGCAGCTTACGGGGACAGGGTACGCAGTATTTT; CDR3aa: CASSLRGQGTQYF
abundance: few; v_gene: TRBV3-1; d_gene: -; j_gene: TRBJ1-3; CDR3nt: TGTGCCAGCAGCGAAGGGACTGGCTACACCTCCTCTGGAAACACCATATATTTT; CDR3aa: CASSEGTGYTSSGNTIYF
abundance: -; v_gene: TRBV5-4; d_gene: -; j_gene: TRBJ2-2; CDR3nt: TGTGCCAGCAGCTTGTCTAGTACTCTACCCGGGGAGCTGTTTTTT; CDR3aa: CASSLSSTLPGELFF